The present T cell receptor beta chain was sequenced within a study of CD8 T cells in ankylosing spondylitis. Whole-study results and caveats: Made up of under ten highly homologous variants, a TCR beta motif appeared characteristic of ankylosing spondylitis blood. There was reportedly significant enrichment of clones that were disease-linked in matched ankylosing spondylitis synovial fluid.

TCRdb re-called the 5' RACE reads with MiXCR, one entry per CDR3 protein. Altogether roughly 670,000 distinct CDR3 sequences are present, 15% to 20% being singletons, with the ten largest covering roughly a fifth. There are many counts of this clonotype. The antigen is unknown. This CDR3 is 15 amino acids long. CDR1 and CDR2 from the germline V gene are LGHNA and YSLEER. With V trimmed by 0 bases and J by 4 bases, 6 bases remained unmatched. V gene TRBV4-3 combines with J gene TRBJ2-7, with 7 positions matching TRBD1. The material sequenced was blood, either unsorted or a sorted T cell fraction (not recorded which). The receptor was isolated from a male donor with ankylosing spondylitis. DNA of the CDR3: TGCGCCAGCAGCCAAGAAGGTACAGGGGCTTACGAGCAGTACTTC. Protein product: CASSQEGTGAYEQYF.